What follows is one TCR beta chain and its context. Genomic DNA from each subset was divided evenly over several immunoSEQ plates. TCRdb's table, derived via immunoSEQ multiplex PCR, lists solely in-frame clones and lacks some. The sample shows roughly 700,000 clones, roughly 70% of them seen only once. The entry originates in a study of shared clonotypes between healthy human individuals. The study separated CD4+ cells into CD45RA+ naive and CD45RA-negative memory subsets. This receptor was identified in a woman in her thirties in good health. The specimen sequenced was memory CD4+ T cells sorted from blood. Subset meaning: CD45RA-negative fraction.

The CDR3 nucleotides are TGTGCCAGCAGCTTAAGTTCGGGACTGCAAGAGACCCAGTACTTC. It specifies CASSLSSGLQETQYF. The chain has TRBV7-8 and TRBJ2-5; the D gene is possibly TRBD2 (6 bases). Germline V gives CDR1 SGHVS, CDR2 FQNEAQ. This CDR3 is built from 15 residues. The V end was cut by 2 bases, the J end by 2 bases, with 12 bases between.